Sequencing of this T cell receptor (beta chain) was carried out in a study of blood T cell repertoires in COVID-19. In the original workflow: It was from reference gene primer amplification that nucleated cell counts were estimated. Profiled with immunoSEQ multiplex PCR; TCRdb holds only in-frame clones, not every one. That table furnishes V, J and clone size, whereas the DNA furnished D and trimming. The sample holds some 100,000 clones, approximately 83% seen once. The sample taken for sequencing was PBMCs or T cells enriched from blood (not recorded which). The source is a woman in her fifties or sixties who had recovered from COVID-19.

CDR3: CASSFRVSSGELFF. In DNA form, the CDR3 reads TGTGCCAGCAGTTTCAGGGTTTCGTCCGGGGAGCTGTTTTTT. This sequence joins TRBV28 and TRBJ2-2; D may be TRBD1 (5 bases). The CDR3 consists of 14 residues. Trimming stripped 3 bases from V and 6 bases from J, with 11 bases between. The germline V gene has CDR1 MDHEN and CDR2 SYDVKM.